This TCR beta chain was sequenced during a study of T-cell reconstitution after alpha-beta-depleted transplantation in children. Study-wide results and caveats: As was reported, about two months after transplant, alpha-beta T cells came from several hundred expanded graft clones. The authors attributed T-cell counts and diversity one year after transplant mostly to newly produced T cells.

About this clonotype: Its antigen is unidentified.

Germline assignment: CDR1 MGHDK and CDR2 SYGVNS. Trimming removed 5 bases at V and 1 base at J, with 11 bases between. The length of the CDR3 is 14 residues. Using unique molecular identifiers, the investigators prepared the TCRbeta library. TCRdb reanalysed the PCR reads using MiXCR and keeps one entry per CDR3 protein. The table lists fewer than 1 million distinct CDR3 sequences, about 16% of them singletons. The source is a male patient aged 5 to 17 who had a stem cell transplant for acute lymphoblastic leukemia, so the T cells may come from the graft donor. This chain links TRBV25-1 with TRBJ1-1; perhaps TRBD1 as D (5 bases). The sequenced sample was PBMCs, mostly from graft donor cells, obtained 360 days after TCRalphabeta/CD19-depleted stem cell transplant. Written as DNA, the CDR3 is TGTGCCAGCAGTTGGGGGGGTAGGAACACTGAAGCTTTCTTT. Protein product: CASSWGGRNTEAFF.